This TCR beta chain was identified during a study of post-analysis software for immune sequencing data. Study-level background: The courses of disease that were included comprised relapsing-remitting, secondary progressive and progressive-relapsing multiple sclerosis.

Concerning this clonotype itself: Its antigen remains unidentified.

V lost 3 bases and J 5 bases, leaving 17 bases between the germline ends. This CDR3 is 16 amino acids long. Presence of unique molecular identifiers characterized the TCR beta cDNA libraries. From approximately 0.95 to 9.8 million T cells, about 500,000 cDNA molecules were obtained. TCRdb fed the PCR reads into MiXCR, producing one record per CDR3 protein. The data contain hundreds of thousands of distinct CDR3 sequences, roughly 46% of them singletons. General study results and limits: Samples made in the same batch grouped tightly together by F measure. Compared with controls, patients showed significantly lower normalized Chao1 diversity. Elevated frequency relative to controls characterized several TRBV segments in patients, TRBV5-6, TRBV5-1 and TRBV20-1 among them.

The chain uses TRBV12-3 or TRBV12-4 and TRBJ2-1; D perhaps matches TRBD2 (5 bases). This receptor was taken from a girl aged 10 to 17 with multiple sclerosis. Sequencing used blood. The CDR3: CASSFASGSRNNEQFF. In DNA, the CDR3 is TGTGCCAGCAGTTTCGCAAGCGGTTCCCGGAACAATGAGCAGTTCTTC.